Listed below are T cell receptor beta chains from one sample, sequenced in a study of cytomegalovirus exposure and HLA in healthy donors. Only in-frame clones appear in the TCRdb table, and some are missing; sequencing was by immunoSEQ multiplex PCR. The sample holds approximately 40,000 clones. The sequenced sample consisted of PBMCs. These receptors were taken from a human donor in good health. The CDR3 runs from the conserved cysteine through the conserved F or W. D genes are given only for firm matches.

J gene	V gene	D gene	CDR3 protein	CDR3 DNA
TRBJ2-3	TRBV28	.	CASSNPRVDTDTQYF	TGTGCCAGCAGTAATCCTCGGGTGGACACAGATACGCAGTATTTT
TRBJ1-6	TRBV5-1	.	CASSLGTASSYNSPLHF	TGCGCCAGCAGCTTGGGGACAGCGAGCTCCTATAATTCACCCCTCCACTTT
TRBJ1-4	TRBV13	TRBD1	CASSTSLIQGEKLFF	TGTGCCAGCAGCACCAGCCTAATACAGGGGGAAAAACTGTTTTTT
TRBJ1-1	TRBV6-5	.	CASSPGEANTEAFF	TGTGCCAGCAGCCCGGGGGAGGCCAACACTGAAGCTTTCTTT
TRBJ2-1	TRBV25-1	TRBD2	CASSEVAAGKNEQFF	TGTGCCAGCAGTGAGGTTGCAGCGGGAAAAAATGAGCAGTTCTTC
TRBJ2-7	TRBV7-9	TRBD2	CASSPGGGKNEQYF	TGTGCCAGCAGCCCGGGGGGAGGTAAAAACGAGCAGTACTTC
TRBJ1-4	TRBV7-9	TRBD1	CASSLGQGAEKLFF	TGTGCCAGCAGCCTCGGACAGGGGGCCGAAAAACTGTTTTTT
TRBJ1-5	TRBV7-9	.	CASSLGGQEQPQHF	TGTGCCAGCAGCTTAGGGGGGCAAGAACAGCCCCAGCATTTT
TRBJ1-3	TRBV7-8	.	CASSLGGNSGNTIYF	TGTGCCAGCAGCTTGGGAGGCAACTCTGGAAACACCATATATTTT
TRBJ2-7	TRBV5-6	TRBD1	CASSLRTGDYEQYF	TGTGCCAGCAGCTTGAGGACAGGAGACTACGAGCAGTACTTC
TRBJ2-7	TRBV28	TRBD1	CASSPLGGSAGGTHEQYF	TGTGCCAGCAGCCCTCTTGGGGGGTCGGCAGGGGGCACGCACGAGCAGTACTTC
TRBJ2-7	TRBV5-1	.	CASSFQFLGTDSYEQYF	TGCGCCAGCAGCTTCCAGTTCCTCGGGACTGATTCCTACGAGCAGTACTTC
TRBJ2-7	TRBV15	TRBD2	CATSRARTSGDYEQYF	TGTGCCACCAGCAGAGCTCGGACTAGCGGGGACTACGAGCAGTACTTC
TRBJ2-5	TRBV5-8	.	CASLDTYFQENQYF	TGTGCCAGTCTGGACACGTACTTCCAAGAGAACCAGTACTTC
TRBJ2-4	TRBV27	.	CASSLSGGHNIQYF	TGTGCCAGCAGTTTATCAGGGGGACATAACATTCAGTACTTC
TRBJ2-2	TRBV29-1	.	CSVEKRATGELFF	TGCAGCGTTGAAAAGAGGGCCACCGGGGAGCTGTTTTTT